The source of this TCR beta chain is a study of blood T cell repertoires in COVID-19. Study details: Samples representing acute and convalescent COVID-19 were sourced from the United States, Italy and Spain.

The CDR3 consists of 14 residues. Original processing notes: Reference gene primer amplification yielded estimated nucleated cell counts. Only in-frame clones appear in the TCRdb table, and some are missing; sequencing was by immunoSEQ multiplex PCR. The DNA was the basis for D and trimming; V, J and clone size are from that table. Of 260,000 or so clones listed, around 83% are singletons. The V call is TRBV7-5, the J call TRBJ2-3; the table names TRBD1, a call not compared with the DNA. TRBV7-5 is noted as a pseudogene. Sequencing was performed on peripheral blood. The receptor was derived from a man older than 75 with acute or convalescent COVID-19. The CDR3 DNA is TGTGTCAGAAGCTTAGCGTGGGGCCCAGATACGCAGTATTTT. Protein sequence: CVRSLAWGPDTQYF.